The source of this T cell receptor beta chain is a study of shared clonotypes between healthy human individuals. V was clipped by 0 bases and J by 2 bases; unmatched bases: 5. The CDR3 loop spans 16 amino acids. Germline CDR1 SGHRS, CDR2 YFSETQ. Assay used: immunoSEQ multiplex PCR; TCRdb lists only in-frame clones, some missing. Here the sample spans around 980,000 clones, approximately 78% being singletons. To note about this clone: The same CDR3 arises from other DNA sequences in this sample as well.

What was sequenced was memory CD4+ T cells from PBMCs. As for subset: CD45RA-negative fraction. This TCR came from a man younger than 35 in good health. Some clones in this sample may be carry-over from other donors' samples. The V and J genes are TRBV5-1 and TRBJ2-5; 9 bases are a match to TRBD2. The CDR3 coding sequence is TGCGCCAGCAGCTTGGGCCTAGCGGGGCGTCAAGAGACCCAGTACTTC. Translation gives CASSLGLAGRQETQYF.